This entry concerns a single T cell receptor (beta chain). TCRdb's copy holds only in-frame clones and misses some; the assay was immunoSEQ multiplex PCR. The sample shows just over 350,000 clones, approximately 86% of them seen only once. This CDR3 is 13 amino acids long. Looked up from germline, CDR1 is MNHEY and CDR2 is SVGEGT. The V and J ends lost 3 bases and 5 bases respectively, with 10 bases between them. Enrolled during active infection, Seattle patients were then followed longitudinally. This entry belongs to a study of blood T cell repertoires in COVID-19. The receptor's source is a woman aged 60-75 years with COVID-19, enrolled during active disease. Source material: peripheral blood. The chain is built from TRBV6-2 or TRBV6-3 and TRBJ1-2; D gene unclear. Written as DNA, the CDR3 is TGTGCCAGCAGTTATGAGACTGCATATGGCTACACCTTC. It codes for CASSYETAYGYTF.